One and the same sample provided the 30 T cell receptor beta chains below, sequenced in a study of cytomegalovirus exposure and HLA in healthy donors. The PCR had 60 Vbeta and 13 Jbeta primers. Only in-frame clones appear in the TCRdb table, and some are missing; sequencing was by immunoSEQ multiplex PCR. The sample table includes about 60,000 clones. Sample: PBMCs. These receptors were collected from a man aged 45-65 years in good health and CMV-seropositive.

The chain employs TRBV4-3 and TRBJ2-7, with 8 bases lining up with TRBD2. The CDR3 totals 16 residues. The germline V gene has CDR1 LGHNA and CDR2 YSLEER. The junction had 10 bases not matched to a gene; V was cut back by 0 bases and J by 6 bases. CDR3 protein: CASSQDSSGPGGEQYF. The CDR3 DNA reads TGCGCCAGCAGCCAAGATTCTAGCGGGCCGGGCGGCGAGCAGTACTTC.

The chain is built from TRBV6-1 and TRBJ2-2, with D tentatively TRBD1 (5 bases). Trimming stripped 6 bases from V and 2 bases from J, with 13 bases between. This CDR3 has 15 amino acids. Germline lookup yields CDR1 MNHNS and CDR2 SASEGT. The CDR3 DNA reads TGTGCCAGCAGCAAAAGGACAAGTAACACCGGGGAGCTGTTTTTT. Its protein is CASSKRTSNTGELFF.

In nucleotides, the CDR3 is TGTGCCAGCAGTGACCCAAGCGGGGGGGCTCTCACCGGGGAGCTGTTTTTT. This translates into CASSDPSGGALTGELFF. The V and J genes are TRBV6-1 and TRBJ2-2; 10 bases map to TRBD2. With V trimmed by 3 bases and J by 4 bases, 8 bases remained unmatched. The germline V gene has CDR1 MNHNS and CDR2 SASEGT. The CDR3 is 17 residues long.

The DNA for the CDR3 is TGTGCCAGCAGCGGACAGGGGCCCTACGAGCAGTACTTC. It codes for CASSGQGPYEQYF. The rearrangement uses TRBV7-2 and TRBJ2-7; TRBD1 matches at 9 bases. This CDR3 has 13 residues. With 5 bases clipped from V and 2 bases from J, the junction kept 1 base outside the gene matches. The germline V gene encodes CDR1 SGHTA and CDR2 FQGNSA.

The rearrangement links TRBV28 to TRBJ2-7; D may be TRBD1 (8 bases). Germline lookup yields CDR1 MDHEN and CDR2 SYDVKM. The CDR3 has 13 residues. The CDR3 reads CATGGQAGVEQYF. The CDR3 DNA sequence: TGTGCTACAGGGGGACAGGCGGGGGTTGAGCAGTACTTC.

CDR3 residues: CASSYLQGVSPLHF. As DNA, the CDR3 is TGTGCCAGCAGTTACTTGCAGGGGGTTTCACCCCTCCACTTT. The chain combines TRBV6-5 with TRBJ1-6; 7 nucleotides align to TRBD1. V was pared by 1 base and J by 9 bases, with 3 bases of the junction left unmatched. The CDR3 consists of 14 residues. The germline V gene has CDR1 MNHEY and CDR2 SVGAGI.

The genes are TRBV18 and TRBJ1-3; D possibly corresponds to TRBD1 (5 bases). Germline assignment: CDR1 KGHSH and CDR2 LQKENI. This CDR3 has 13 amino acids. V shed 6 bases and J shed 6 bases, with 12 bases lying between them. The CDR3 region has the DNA TGTGCCAGCTCGAGGGACTGGAAAAACACCATATATTTT. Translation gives CASSRDWKNTIYF.

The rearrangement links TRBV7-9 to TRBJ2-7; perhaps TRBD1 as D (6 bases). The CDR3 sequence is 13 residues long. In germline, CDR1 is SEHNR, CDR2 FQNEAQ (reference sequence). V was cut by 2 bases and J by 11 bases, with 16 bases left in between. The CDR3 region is CASSLSDRTSKYF. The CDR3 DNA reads TGTGCCAGCAGCTTAAGTGACAGGACTTCAAAGTACTTC.

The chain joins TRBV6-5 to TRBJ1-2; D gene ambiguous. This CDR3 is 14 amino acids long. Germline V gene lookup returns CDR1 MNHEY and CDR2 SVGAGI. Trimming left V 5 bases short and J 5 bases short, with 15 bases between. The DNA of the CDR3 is TGTGCCAGCAGTCCCTCCGATACCCTATATGGCTACACCTTC. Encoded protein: CASSPSDTLYGYTF.

CDR3 amino acids: CASSLTSLGTGELFF. The CDR3 nucleotides are TGTGCCAGCAGCTTAACTAGCCTAGGCACCGGGGAGCTGTTTTTT. The chain joins TRBV7-3 to TRBJ2-2, with D hard to call. Germline assignment: CDR1 SGHTA and CDR2 FQGTGA. The CDR3 spans 15 residues. V was pared by 0 bases and J by 4 bases, with 9 bases between.

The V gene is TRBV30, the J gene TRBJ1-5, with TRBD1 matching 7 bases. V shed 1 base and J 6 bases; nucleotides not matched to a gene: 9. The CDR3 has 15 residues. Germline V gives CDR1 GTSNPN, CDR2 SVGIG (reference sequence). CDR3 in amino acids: CAWSGVGGGIQPQHF. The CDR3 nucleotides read TGTGCCTGGAGTGGGGTAGGGGGCGGGATTCAGCCCCAGCATTTT.

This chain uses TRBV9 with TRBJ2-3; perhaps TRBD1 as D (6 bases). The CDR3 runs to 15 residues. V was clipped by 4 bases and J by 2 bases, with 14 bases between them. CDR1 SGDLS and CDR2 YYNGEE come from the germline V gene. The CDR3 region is CASSLNGQFTDTQYF. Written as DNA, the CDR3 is TGTGCCAGCAGCCTCAATGGACAGTTCACAGATACGCAGTATTTT.

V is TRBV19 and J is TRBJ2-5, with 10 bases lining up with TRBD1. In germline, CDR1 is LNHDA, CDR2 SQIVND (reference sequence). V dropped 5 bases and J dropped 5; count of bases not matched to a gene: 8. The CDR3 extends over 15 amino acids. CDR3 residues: CASSAKTGGRETQYF. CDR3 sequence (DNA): TGTGCCAGTAGTGCTAAGACAGGGGGCCGGGAGACCCAGTACTTC.

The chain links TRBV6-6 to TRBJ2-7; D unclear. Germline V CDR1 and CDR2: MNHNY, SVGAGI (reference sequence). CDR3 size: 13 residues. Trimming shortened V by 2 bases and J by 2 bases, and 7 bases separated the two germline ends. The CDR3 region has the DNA TGTGCCAGCAGTTACGGCTTCCCCTACGAGCAGTACTTC. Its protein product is CASSYGFPYEQYF.

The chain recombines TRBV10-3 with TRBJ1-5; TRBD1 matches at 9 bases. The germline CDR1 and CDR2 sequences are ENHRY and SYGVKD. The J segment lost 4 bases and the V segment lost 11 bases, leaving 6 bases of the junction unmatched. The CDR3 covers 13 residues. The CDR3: CAVQTGGNQPQHF. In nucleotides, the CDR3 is TGTGCCGTTCAGACAGGGGGTAATCAGCCCCAGCATTTT.

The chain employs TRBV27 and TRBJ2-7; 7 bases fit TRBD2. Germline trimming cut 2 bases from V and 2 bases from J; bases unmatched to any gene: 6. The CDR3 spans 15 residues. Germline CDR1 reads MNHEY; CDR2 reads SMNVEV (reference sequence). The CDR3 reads CASSLEAGVTYEQYF. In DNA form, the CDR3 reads TGTGCCAGCAGTTTAGAGGCGGGGGTAACCTACGAGCAGTACTTC.

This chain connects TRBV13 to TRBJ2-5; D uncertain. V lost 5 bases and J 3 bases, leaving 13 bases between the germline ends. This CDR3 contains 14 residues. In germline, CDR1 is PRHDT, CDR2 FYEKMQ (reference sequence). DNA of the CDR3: TGTGCCAGCAGCCCGAGGCTGTCGGAAGAGACCCAGTACTTC. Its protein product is CASSPRLSEETQYF. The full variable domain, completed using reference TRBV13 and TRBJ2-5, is AAGVIQSPRHLIKEKRETATLKCYPIPRHDTVYWYQQGPGQDPQFLISFYEKMQSDKGSIPDRFSAQQFSDYHSELNMSSLELGDSALYFCASSPRLSEETQYFGPGTRLLVL.

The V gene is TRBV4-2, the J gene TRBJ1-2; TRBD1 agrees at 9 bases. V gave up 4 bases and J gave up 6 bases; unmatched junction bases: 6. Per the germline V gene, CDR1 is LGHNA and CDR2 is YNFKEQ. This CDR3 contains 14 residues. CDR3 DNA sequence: TGTGCCAGCAGCCCTCCGGGACAGGGAAATGGCTACACCTTC. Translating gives CASSPPGQGNGYTF.

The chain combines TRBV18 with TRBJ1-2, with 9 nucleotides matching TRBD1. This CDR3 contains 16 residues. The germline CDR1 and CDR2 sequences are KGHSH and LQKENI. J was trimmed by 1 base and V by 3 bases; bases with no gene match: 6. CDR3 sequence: CASSPVGTGLNYGYTF. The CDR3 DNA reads TGTGCCAGCTCACCGGTGGGGACAGGGCTTAACTATGGCTACACCTTC.

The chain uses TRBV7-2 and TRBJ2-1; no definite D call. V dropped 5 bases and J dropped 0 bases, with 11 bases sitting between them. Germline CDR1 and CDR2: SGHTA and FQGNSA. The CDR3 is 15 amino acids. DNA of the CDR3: TGTGCCAGCAGCCCCGGTCTGAGCTCCTACAATGAGCAGTTCTTC. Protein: CASSPGLSSYNEQFF.

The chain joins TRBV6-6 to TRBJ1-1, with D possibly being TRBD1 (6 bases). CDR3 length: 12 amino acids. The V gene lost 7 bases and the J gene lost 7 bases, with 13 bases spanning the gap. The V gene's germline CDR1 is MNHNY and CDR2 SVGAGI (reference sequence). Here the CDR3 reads CASKGQGIEAFF. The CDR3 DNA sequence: TGTGCCAGCAAGGGACAAGGGATTGAAGCTTTCTTT.

The CDR3 DNA sequence: TGTGCCAGCAGCTTCCAGGCCGGCGGGCCCCTCGAGCAGTACTTC. This sequence encodes CASSFQAGGPLEQYF. V gene TRBV11-3 combines with J gene TRBJ2-7; D may be TRBD2 (5 bases). Trimming took off 3 bases at V and 6 bases at J, with 18 bases between the two ends. This CDR3 contains 15 residues. Germline CDR1 reads SGHNT; CDR2 reads YENEEA.

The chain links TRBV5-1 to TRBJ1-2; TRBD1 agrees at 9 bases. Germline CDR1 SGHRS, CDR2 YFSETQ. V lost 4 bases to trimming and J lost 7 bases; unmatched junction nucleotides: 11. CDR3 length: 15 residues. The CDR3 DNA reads TGCGCCAGCAGCCCGAGGGCGGACAGGGGCGGTGGCTACACCTTC. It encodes CASSPRADRGGGYTF.

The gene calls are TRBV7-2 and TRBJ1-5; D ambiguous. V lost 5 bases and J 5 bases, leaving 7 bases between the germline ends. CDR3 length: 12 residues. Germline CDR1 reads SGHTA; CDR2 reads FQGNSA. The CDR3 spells CASSPFDQPQHF. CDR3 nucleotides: TGTGCCAGCAGCCCGTTTGATCAGCCCCAGCATTTT.

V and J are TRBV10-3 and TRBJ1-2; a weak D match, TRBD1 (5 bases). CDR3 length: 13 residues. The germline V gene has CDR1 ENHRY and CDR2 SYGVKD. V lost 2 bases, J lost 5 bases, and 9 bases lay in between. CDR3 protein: CAISEDSSYGYTF. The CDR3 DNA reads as TGTGCCATCAGTGAGGACAGCTCTTATGGCTACACCTTC.

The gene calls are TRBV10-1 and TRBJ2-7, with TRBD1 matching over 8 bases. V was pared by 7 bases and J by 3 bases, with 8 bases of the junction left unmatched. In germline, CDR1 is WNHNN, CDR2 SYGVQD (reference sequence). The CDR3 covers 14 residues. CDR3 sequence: CASTPGTGDYEQYF. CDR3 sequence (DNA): TGCGCCAGCACCCCTGGGACAGGTGACTACGAGCAGTACTTC.

CDR3 bases: TGTGCCAGTACCTCTTCAGACAGATACGAGCAGTACTTC. Its protein is CASTSSDRYEQYF. V and J are TRBV19 and TRBJ2-7; perhaps TRBD1 as D (5 bases). CDR3 size: 13 residues. Germline CDR1 reads LNHDA; CDR2 reads SQIVND (reference sequence). Deletions cut 7 bases from V and 4 bases from J, with 14 bases between.

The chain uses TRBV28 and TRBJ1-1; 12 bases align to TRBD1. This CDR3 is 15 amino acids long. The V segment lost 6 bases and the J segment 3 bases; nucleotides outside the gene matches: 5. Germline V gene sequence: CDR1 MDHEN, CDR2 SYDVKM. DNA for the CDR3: TGTGCCAGCAGGGGACAGGGGGCTGGGGACACTGAAGCTTTCTTT. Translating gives CASRGQGAGDTEAFF.

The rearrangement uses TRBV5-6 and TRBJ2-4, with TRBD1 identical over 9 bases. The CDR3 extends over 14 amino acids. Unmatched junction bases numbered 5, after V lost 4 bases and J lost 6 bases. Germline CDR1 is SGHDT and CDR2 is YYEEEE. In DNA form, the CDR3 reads TGTGCCAGCAGCGCACGACAGGGGGGAAACATTCAGTACTTC. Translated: CASSARQGGNIQYF.

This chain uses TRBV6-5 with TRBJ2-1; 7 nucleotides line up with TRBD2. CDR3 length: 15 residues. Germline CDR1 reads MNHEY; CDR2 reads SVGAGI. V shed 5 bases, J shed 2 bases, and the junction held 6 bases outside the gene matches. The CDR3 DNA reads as TGTGCCAGCAGTCCCGAGCGGGGAGCCTACAATGAGCAGTTCTTC. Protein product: CASSPERGAYNEQFF.